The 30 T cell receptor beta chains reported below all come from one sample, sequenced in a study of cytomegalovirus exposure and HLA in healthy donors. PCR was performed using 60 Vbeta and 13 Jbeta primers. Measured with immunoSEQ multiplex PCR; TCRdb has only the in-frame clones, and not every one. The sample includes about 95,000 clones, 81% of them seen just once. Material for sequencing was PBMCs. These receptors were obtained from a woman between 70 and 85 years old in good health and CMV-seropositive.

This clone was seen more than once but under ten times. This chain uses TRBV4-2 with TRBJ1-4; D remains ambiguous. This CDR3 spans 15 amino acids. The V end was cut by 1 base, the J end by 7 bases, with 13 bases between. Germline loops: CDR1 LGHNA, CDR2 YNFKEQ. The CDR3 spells CASSQVDESGEKLFF. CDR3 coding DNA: TGTGCCAGCAGCCAAGTTGATGAGAGCGGTGAAAAACTGTTTTTT.

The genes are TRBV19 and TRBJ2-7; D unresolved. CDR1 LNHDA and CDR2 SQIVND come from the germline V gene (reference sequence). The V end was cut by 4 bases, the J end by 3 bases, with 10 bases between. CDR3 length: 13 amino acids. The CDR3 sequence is CASSKNINYEQYF. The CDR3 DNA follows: TGTGCCAGTAGTAAGAACATAAACTACGAGCAGTACTTC.

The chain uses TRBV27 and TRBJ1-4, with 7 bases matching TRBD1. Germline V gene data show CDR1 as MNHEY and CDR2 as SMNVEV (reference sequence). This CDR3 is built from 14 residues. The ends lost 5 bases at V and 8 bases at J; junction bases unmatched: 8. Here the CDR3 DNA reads TGTGCCAGCAGTGGCACAGGGGCGGGAGAAAAACTGTTTTTT. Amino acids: CASSGTGAGEKLFF.

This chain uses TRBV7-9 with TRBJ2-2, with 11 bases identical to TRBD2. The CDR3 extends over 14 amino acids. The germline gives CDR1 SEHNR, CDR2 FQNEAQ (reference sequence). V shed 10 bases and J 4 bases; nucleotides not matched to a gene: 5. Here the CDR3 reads CATGTSGSTGELFF. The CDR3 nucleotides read TGTGCCACCGGGACTAGCGGCAGCACCGGGGAGCTGTTTTTT.

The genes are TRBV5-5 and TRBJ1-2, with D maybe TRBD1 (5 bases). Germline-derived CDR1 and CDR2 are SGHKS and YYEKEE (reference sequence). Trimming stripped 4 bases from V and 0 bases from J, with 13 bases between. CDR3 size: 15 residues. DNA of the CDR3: TGTGCCAGCAGCCAGACAGCGAGAGCTAACTATGGCTACACCTTC. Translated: CASSQTARANYGYTF.

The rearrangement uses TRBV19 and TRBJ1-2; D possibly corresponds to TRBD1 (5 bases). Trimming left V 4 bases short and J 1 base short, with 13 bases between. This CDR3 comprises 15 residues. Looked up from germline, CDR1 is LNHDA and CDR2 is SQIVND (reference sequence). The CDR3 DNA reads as TGTGCCAGTAGTAGGGGTCTCCAGGGTAACTATGGCTACACCTTC. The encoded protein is CASSRGLQGNYGYTF.

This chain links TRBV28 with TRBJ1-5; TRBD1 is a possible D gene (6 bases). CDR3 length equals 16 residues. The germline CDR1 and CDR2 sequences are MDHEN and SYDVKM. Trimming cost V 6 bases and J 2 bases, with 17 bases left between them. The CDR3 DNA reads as TGTGCCAGCAGAATATCCCAGGGGTTAGGCAATCAGCCCCAGCATTTT. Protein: CASRISQGLGNQPQHF.

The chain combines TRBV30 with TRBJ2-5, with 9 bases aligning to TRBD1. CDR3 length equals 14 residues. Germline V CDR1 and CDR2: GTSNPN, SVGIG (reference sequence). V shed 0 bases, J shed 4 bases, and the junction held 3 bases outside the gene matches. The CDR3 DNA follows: TGTGCCTGGAGTGTTGACAGGGGGTTAGAGACCCAGTACTTC. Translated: CAWSVDRGLETQYF. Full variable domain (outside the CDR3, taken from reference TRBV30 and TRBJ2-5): SQTIHQWPATLVQPVGSPLSLECTVEGTSNPNLYWYRQAAGRGLQLLFYSVGIGQISSEVPQNLSASRPQDRQFILSSKKLLLSDSGFYLCAWSVDRGLETQYFGPGTRLLVL.

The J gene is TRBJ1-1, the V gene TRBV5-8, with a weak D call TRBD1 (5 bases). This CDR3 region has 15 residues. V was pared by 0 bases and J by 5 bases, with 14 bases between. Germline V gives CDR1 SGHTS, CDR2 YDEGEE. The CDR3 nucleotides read TGTGCCAGCAGCTTGGTCGGGGGACCAAGGACTGAAGCTTTCTTT. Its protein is CASSLVGGPRTEAFF.

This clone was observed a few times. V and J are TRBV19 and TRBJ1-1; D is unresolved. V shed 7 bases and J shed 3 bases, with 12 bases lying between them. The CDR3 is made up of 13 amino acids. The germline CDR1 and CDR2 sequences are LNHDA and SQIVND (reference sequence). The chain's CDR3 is CASTPNEDTEAFF. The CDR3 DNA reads TGTGCCAGTACCCCGAATGAGGACACTGAAGCTTTCTTT.

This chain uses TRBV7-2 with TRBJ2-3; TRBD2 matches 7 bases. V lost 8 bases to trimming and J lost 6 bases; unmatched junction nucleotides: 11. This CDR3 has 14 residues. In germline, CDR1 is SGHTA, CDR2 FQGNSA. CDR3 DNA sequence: TGTGCCAGCGCCGGTATGGGGGGGTCGGATACGCAGTATTTT. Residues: CASAGMGGSDTQYF.

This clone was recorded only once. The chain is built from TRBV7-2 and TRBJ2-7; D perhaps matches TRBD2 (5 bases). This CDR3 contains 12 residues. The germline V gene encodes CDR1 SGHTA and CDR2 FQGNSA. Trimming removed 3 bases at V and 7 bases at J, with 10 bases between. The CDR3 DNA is TGTGCCAGCAGCTTGACTATGGGGGAGCAGTACTTC. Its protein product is CASSLTMGEQYF.

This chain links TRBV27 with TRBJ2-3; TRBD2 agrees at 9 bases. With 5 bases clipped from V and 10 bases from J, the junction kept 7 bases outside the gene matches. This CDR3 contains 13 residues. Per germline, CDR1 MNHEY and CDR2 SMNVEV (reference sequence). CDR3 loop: CASSGGRAAAQYF. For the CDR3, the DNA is TGTGCCAGCAGTGGCGGGAGGGCGGCCGCGCAGTATTTT.

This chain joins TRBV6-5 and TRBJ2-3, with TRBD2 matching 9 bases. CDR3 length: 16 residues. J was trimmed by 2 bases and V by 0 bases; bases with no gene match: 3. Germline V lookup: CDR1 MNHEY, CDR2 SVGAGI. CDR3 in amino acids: CASSYSAGGNTDTQYF. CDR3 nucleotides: TGTGCCAGCAGTTACTCAGCGGGAGGAAACACAGATACGCAGTATTTT.

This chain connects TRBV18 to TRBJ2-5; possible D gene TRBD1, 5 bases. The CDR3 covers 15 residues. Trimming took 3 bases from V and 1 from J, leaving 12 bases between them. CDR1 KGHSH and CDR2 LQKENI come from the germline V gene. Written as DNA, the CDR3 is TGTGCCAGCTCACCTTCGAAGGGGCCCCAAGAGACCCAGTACTTC. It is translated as CASSPSKGPQETQYF.

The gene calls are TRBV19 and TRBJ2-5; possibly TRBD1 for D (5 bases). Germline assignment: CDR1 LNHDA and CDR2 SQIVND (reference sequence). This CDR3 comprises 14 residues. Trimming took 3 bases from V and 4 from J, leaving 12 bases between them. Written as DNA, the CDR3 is TGTGCCAGTAGTATCCAGGTGGGGCGAGAGACCCAGTACTTC. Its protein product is CASSIQVGRETQYF.

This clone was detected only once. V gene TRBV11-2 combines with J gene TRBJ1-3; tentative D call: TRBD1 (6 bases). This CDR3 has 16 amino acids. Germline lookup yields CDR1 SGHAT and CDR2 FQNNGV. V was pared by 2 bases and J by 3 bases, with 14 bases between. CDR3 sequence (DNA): TGTGCCAGCAGCTTAACATCGCGAGGGGGTGGAAACACCATATATTTT. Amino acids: CASSLTSRGGGNTIYF.

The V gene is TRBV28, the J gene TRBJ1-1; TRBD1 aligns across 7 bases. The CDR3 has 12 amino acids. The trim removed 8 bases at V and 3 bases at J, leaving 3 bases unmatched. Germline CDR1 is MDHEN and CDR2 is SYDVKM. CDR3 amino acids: CASLTGDTEAFF. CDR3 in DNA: TGTGCCAGCCTTACAGGGGACACTGAAGCTTTCTTT.

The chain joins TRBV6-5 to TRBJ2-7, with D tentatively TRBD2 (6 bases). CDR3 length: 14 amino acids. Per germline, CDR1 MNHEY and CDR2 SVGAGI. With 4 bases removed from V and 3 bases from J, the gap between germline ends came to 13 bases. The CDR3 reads CASSSPGLFYEQYF. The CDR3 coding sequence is TGTGCCAGCAGTTCTCCGGGACTTTTCTACGAGCAGTACTTC.

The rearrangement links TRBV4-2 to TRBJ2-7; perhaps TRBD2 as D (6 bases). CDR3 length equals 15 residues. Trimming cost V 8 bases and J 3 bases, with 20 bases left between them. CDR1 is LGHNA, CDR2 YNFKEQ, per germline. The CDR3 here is CASPGRRDVFYEQYF. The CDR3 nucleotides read TGTGCCAGCCCTGGGAGGCGCGACGTATTCTACGAGCAGTACTTC.

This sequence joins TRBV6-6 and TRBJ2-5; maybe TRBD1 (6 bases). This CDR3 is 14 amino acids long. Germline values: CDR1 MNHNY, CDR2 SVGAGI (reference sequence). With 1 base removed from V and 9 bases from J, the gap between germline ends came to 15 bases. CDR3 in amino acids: CASSYYSRGEAQYF. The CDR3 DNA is TGTGCCAGCAGTTACTACTCCAGGGGTGAGGCCCAGTACTTC.

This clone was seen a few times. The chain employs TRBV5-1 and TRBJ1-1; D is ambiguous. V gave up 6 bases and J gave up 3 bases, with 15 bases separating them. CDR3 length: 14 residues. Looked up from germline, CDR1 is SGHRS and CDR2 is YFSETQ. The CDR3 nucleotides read TGCGCCAGCACCCGAGACTTTTTTGACACTGAAGCTTTCTTT. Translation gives CASTRDFFDTEAFF.

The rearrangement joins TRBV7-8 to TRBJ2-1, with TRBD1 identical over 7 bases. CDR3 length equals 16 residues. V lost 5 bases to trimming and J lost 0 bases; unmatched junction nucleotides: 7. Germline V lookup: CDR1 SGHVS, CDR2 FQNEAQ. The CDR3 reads CASSPRQGNSYNEQFF. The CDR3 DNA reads TGTGCCAGCAGCCCCCGACAGGGTAACTCCTACAATGAGCAGTTCTTC.

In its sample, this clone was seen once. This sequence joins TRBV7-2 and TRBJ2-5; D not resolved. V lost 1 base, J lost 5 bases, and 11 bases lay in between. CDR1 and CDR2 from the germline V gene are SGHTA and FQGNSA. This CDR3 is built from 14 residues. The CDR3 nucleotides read TGTGCCAGCAGCTTAGGGGTGTCCGGGGAGACCCAGTACTTC. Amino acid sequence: CASSLGVSGETQYF. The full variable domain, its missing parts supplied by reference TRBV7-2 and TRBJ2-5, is GAGVSQSPSNKVTEKGKDVELRCDPISGHTALYWYRQSLGQGLEFLIYFQGNSAPDKSGLPSDRFSAERTGGSVSTLTIQRTQQEDSAVYLCASSLGVSGETQYFGPGTRLLVL.

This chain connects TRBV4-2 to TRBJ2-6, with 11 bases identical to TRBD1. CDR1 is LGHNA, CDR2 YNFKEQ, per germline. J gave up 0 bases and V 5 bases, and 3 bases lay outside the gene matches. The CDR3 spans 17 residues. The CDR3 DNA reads TGTGCCAGCAGCGAAGGACAGGGGGCCTCTGGGGCCAACGTCCTGACTTTC. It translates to CASSEGQGASGANVLTF.

In DNA form, the CDR3 reads TGCAGCGTGGACAGGGGTGGAGAAGCTTTCTTT. Its translation is CSVDRGGEAFF. The genes are TRBV29-1 and TRBJ1-1, with 9 nucleotides matching TRBD1. Germline CDR1 reads SQVTM; CDR2 reads ANQGSEA. Trimming took 6 bases from V and 8 from J; bases not matched to a gene: 4. This CDR3 is 11 amino acids long. The whole variable domain, filled in from reference TRBV29-1 and TRBJ1-1, reads SAVISQKPSRDICQRGTSLTIQCQVDSQVTMMFWYRQQPGQSLTLIATANQGSEATYESGFVIDKFPISRPNLTFSTLTVSNMSPEDSSIYLCSVDRGGEAFFGQGTRLTVV.

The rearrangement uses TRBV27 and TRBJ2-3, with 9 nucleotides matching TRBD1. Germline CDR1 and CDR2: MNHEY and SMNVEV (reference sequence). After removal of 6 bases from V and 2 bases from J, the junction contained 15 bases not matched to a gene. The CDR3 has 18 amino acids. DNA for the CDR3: TGTGCCAGCAGCTGGGGCTGGGTCGGACAGGGGATCACAGATACGCAGTATTTT. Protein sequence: CASSWGWVGQGITDTQYF.

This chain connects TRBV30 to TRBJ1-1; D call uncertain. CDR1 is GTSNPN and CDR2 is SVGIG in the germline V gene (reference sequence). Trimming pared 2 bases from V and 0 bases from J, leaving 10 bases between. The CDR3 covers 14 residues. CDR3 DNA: TGTGCCTGGAGTCCCTACGGTTTGAACACTGAAGCTTTCTTT. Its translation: CAWSPYGLNTEAFF.

CDR3 sequence: CASSSRSYSGANVLTF. CDR3 bases: TGTGCCAGCAGCTCTAGGTCCTACTCTGGGGCCAACGTCCTGACTTTC. This chain connects TRBV11-2 to TRBJ2-6, with D uncertain. In germline, CDR1 is SGHAT, CDR2 FQNNGV. Trimming removed 4 bases from V and 0 bases from J, with 10 bases in between. CDR3 size: 16 residues. The full variable domain, completed using reference TRBV11-2 and TRBJ2-6, is EAGVAQSPRYKIIEKRQSVAFWCNPISGHATLYWYQQILGQGPKLLIQFQNNGVVDDSQLPKDRFSAERLKGVDSTLKIQPAKLEDSAVYLCASSSRSYSGANVLTFGAGSRLTVL.

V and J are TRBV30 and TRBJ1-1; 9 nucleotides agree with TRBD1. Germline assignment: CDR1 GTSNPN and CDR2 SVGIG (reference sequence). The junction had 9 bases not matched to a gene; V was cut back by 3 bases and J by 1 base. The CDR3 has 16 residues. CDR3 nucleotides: TGTGCCTGGAGCGCCCTACGGACAGGGGCGAACACTGAAGCTTTCTTT. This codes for CAWSALRTGANTEAFF.